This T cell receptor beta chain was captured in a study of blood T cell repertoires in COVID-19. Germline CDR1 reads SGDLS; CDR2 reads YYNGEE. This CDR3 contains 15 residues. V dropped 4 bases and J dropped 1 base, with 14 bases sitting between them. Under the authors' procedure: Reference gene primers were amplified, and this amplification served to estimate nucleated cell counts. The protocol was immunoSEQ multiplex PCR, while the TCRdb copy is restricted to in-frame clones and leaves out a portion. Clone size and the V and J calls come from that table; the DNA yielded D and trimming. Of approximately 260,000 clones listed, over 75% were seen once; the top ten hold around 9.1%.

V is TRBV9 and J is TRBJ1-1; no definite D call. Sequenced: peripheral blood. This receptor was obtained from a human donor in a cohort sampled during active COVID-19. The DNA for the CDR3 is TGTGCCAGCAGCCCTACTAGACTCAGGAACACTGAAGCTTTCTTT. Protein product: CASSPTRLRNTEAFF.